One sample yielded the 10 T cell receptor beta chains listed below, sequenced in a study of blood T cell repertoires in COVID-19. Assay used: immunoSEQ multiplex PCR; TCRdb lists only in-frame clones, some missing. Here the sample spans roughly 460,000 clones, about 87% being singletons. The sequenced material came from peripheral blood. These receptors all stem from a young man with COVID-19, enrolled during active disease.

The rearrangement links TRBV5-6 to TRBJ2-3; 14 bases match TRBD2. V lost 4 bases, J lost 0 bases, and 1 base stayed unmatched. This CDR3 contains 16 residues. Germline V gene data show CDR1 as SGHDT and CDR2 as YYEEEE. CDR3 bases: TGTGCCAGCAGCAGACTAGCGGGAGGGAGCACAGATACGCAGTATTTT. This sequence encodes CASSRLAGGSTDTQYF.

The chain links TRBV7-2 to TRBJ2-1; 7 bases are shared with TRBD2. Germline values: CDR1 SGHTA, CDR2 FQGNSA. With 1 base clipped from V and 0 bases from J, the junction kept 3 bases outside the gene matches. This CDR3 has 16 residues. The CDR3 is CASSLGLAVSYNEQFF. In DNA form, the CDR3 reads TGTGCCAGCAGCTTAGGGCTAGCGGTCTCCTACAATGAGCAGTTCTTC. The variable domain in full, with the rest retrieved from reference TRBV7-2 and TRBJ2-1, is GAGVSQSPSNKVTEKGKDVELRCDPISGHTALYWYRQSLGQGLEFLIYFQGNSAPDKSGLPSDRFSAERTGGSVSTLTIQRTQQEDSAVYLCASSLGLAVSYNEQFFGPGTRLTVL.

This chain connects TRBV7-2 to TRBJ2-3; possibly TRBD2 for D (6 bases). Looked up from germline, CDR1 is SGHTA and CDR2 is FQGNSA. Trimming removed 1 base from V and 0 bases from J, with 14 bases in between. This CDR3 spans 17 amino acids. In nucleotides, the CDR3 is TGTGCCAGCAGCTTAGTATGGATAGCGGCTAGCACAGATACGCAGTATTTT. It is translated as CASSLVWIAASTDTQYF. Complete variable domain (other parts from reference TRBV7-2 and TRBJ2-3): GAGVSQSPSNKVTEKGKDVELRCDPISGHTALYWYRQSLGQGLEFLIYFQGNSAPDKSGLPSDRFSAERTGGSVSTLTIQRTQQEDSAVYLCASSLVWIAASTDTQYFGPGTRLTVL.

This chain links TRBV18 with TRBJ1-2, with 10 bases fitting TRBD1. CDR1 is KGHSH, CDR2 LQKENI, per germline. The CDR3 spans 18 residues. V shed 2 bases, J shed 3 bases, and the junction held 12 bases outside the gene matches. DNA of the CDR3: TGTGCCAGCTCACCAGTCAGCGGGACAGGGGAAGGAGACTATGGCTACACCTTC. Translation: CASSPVSGTGEGDYGYTF.

This clone has a single count. The rearrangement joins TRBV12-5 to TRBJ1-5; the D is unclear. Germline V gives CDR1 LGHNT, CDR2 FRNRAP. Trimming shortened V by 5 bases and J by 1 base, and 12 bases separated the two germline ends. The CDR3 has 15 residues. For the CDR3, the DNA is TGTGCTAGTGGTCTCCCGGGTGGGAGCAATCAGCCCCAGCATTTT. Its protein is CASGLPGGSNQPQHF.

The V and J genes are TRBV9 and TRBJ1-2; D is ambiguous. The CDR3 length is 15 residues. V was clipped by 0 bases and J by 4 bases, with 13 bases between them. CDR1 and CDR2 from the germline V gene are SGDLS and YYNGEE. The CDR3 DNA sequence: TGTGCCAGCAGCGTAGATCCGCCGTACAGCTATGGCTACACCTTC. It yields the protein CASSVDPPYSYGYTF.

V is TRBV3-1 (or the pseudogene TRBV3-2) and J is TRBJ2-2; 10 bases match TRBD2. Trimming cost V 6 bases and J 4 bases; bases outside gene matches: 14. This CDR3 has 18 residues. CDR1 is LGHDT and CDR2 is YNNKEL in the germline V gene (reference sequence). The CDR3 DNA reads as TGTGCCAGCAGTCGATTAGGATCTAGCGGGAGAGGCACCGGGGAGCTGTTTTTT. Encoded protein: CASSRLGSSGRGTGELFF.

The chain links TRBV15 to TRBJ2-5; D possibly corresponds to TRBD1 (5 bases). The germline gives CDR1 LNHNV, CDR2 YYDKDF (reference sequence). Trimming left V 4 bases short and J 8 bases short, with 11 bases between. There are 12 residues in the CDR3. For the CDR3, the DNA is TGTGCCACCAGCATCTCAAGGGGAACCCAGTACTTC. Translating gives CATSISRGTQYF.

The chain employs TRBV3-1 (or the pseudogene TRBV3-2) and TRBJ2-2, with D hard to call. The length of the CDR3 is 16 residues. The germline CDR1 and CDR2 sequences are LGHDT and YNNKEL (reference sequence). V was pared by 7 bases and J by 5 bases, with 20 bases between. Here the CDR3 DNA reads TGTGCCAGCACTAATAGAGGAAGCAAGAGGACCGGGGAGCTGTTTTTT. It is translated as CASTNRGSKRTGELFF.

The chain employs TRBV19 and TRBJ2-3; 10 bases are a match to TRBD2. CDR1 and CDR2 (germline): LNHDA, SQIVND (reference sequence). V shed 5 bases and J 8 bases; nucleotides not matched to a gene: 13. This CDR3 is built from 16 residues. CDR3 DNA: TGTGCCAGTAGTTCCATTCTAGCGGGAGAGCTGGGTACGCAGTATTTT. Protein sequence: CASSSILAGELGTQYF.